The 3 T cell receptor beta chains below come from one sample, sequenced in a study of cytomegalovirus exposure and HLA in healthy donors. The PCR was carried out with 60 Vbeta primers and 13 Jbeta primers. The assay was immunoSEQ multiplex PCR, and TCRdb's table has in-frame clones only and misses some. The data contain 80,000 to 100,000 clones, over 65% of them singletons. The specimen sequenced was PBMCs. Receptors were obtained from a woman younger than 35 in good health and CMV-seropositive.

This clone has just a few counts. CDR3 nucleotide sequence: TGTGCCAGCAGCCCCCGAGGGGGTCGGGGAAACACTGAAGCTTTCTTT. Amino acids: CASSPRGGRGNTEAFF. The J gene is TRBJ1-1, the V gene TRBV9, with D perhaps TRBD1 (6 bases). This CDR3 comprises 16 residues. The V end lost 4 bases, the J end lost 2 bases, and 18 bases lay between the germline ends. Per germline, CDR1 SGDLS and CDR2 YYNGEE.

The J gene is TRBJ2-7, the V gene TRBV6-1; perhaps TRBD1 as D (5 bases). Between the trimmed V and J ends, which lost 6 bases and 4 bases, there was a span of 13 bases. CDR3 length equals 13 residues. Germline assignment: CDR1 MNHNS and CDR2 SASEGT. CDR3 sequence (DNA): TGTGCCAGCAGAATCACAACAGGTTACGAGCAGTACTTC. Amino acids: CASRITTGYEQYF.

CDR3 protein: CASSPDSGDLYNEQFF. The CDR3 DNA reads as TGTGCCAGCAGCCCAGATAGCGGGGACCTCTACAATGAGCAGTTCTTC. The V call is TRBV13, the J call TRBJ2-1, with 8 bases matching TRBD2. With V trimmed by 5 bases and J by 3 bases, 9 bases remained unmatched. Germline assignment: CDR1 PRHDT and CDR2 FYEKMQ (reference sequence). The CDR3 is made up of 16 amino acids.